These 32 T cell receptor beta chains were all obtained from the same sample, sequenced in a study of technical replicates of blood from several donors. Only in-frame clones appear in the TCRdb table, and some are missing; sequencing was by immunoSEQ multiplex PCR. The data show approximately 49,000 clones, roughly nine tenths seen once. Material: PBMCs. These receptors were collected from a human donor in good health. Some clones in this sample may be carry-over from other donors' samples.

This clone was counted a single time. V usage is TRBV19 and J usage is TRBJ2-5; 7 bases align to TRBD2. V shed 7 bases, J shed 4 bases, and the junction held 12 bases outside the gene matches. Germline values: CDR1 LNHDA, CDR2 SQIVND (reference sequence). This CDR3 has 15 amino acids. DNA for the CDR3: TGTGCCAGTATGTTGGCTAGCGGTGGCCCAGAGACCCAGTACTTC. Amino acids: CASMLASGGPETQYF.

The chain uses TRBV19 and TRBJ1-5; D is ambiguous. V was trimmed by 6 bases and J by 7 bases, leaving 19 bases between them. This CDR3 spans 15 amino acids. Germline V CDR1 and CDR2: LNHDA, SQIVND (reference sequence). The CDR3 is CASRTSASPIQPQHF. CDR3 sequence (DNA): TGTGCCAGTAGAACCAGTGCAAGTCCCATCCAGCCCCAGCATTTT.

The chain has TRBV10-3 and TRBJ2-7; no reliable D call. V was trimmed by 10 bases and J by 5 bases, leaving 15 bases between them. This CDR3 comprises 12 residues. Per the germline V gene, CDR1 is ENHRY and CDR2 is SYGVKD. CDR3 coding DNA: TGTGCCAGCCATGAGTCATTCGACGAGCAGTACTTC. This translates into CASHESFDEQYF.

V is TRBV5-1 and J is TRBJ2-7; 9 positions match TRBD2. The CDR3 is 14 amino acids. V trimming: 1 base; J trimming: 8 bases; junction bases outside the gene matches: 7. CDR1 SGHRS and CDR2 YFSETQ come from the germline V gene. CDR3 sequence reads: CASSLRLADLKQYF. The CDR3 DNA is TGCGCCAGCAGCTTGAGACTAGCGGATCTAAAGCAGTACTTC. The full variable domain, its missing parts supplied by reference TRBV5-1 and TRBJ2-7, is KAGVTQTPRYLIKTRGQQVTLSCSPISGHRSVSWYQQTPGQGLQFLFEYFSETQRNKGNFPGRFSGRQFSNSRSEMNVSTLELGDSALYLCASSLRLADLKQYFGPGTRLTVT.

The chain links TRBV6-5 to TRBJ1-2, with 7 bases that match TRBD1. This CDR3 contains 14 residues. The V gene end was trimmed by 4 bases and the J gene end by 3 bases; junction bases not matched to a gene: 5. CDR1 MNHEY and CDR2 SVGAGI come from the germline V gene. CDR3 amino acids: CASSLEGGDYGYTF. CDR3 DNA sequence: TGTGCCAGCAGTTTGGAAGGGGGCGACTATGGCTACACCTTC.

This sequence joins TRBV7-3 and TRBJ1-6; TRBD1 is a possible D gene (5 bases). The V gene lost 3 bases and the J gene lost 7 bases, with 10 bases spanning the gap. In germline, CDR1 is SGHTA, CDR2 FQGTGA. The CDR3 runs to 14 residues. The CDR3 coding sequence is TGTGCCAGCAGCTTGGGACTAAAGAATTCACCCCTCCACTTT. Its translation: CASSLGLKNSPLHF.

This chain joins TRBV6-1 and TRBJ2-3; D possibly corresponds to TRBD2 (6 bases). Germline-derived CDR1 and CDR2 are MNHNS and SASEGT. V lost 7 bases, J lost 5 bases, and 13 bases lay in between. The CDR3 spans 13 residues. In DNA form, the CDR3 reads TGTGCCAGCACCCAACCGGGGGTAGATACGCAGTATTTT. This encodes CASTQPGVDTQYF.

This clone has just a few counts. This chain links TRBV5-3 with TRBJ1-2; 7 bases line up with TRBD1. TRBV5-3 belongs to the ORF category, with a function that is uncertain. The CDR3 is made up of 15 amino acids. J lost 2 bases, V lost 6 bases, and 10 bases had no gene match. CDR3 nucleotides: TGTGCCAGAATACAGGGGCGGAAAGCGAACTATGGCTACACCTTC. Translation: CARIQGRKANYGYTF.

This clone is a singleton in its sample. The gene calls are TRBV19 and TRBJ2-6, with D perhaps TRBD2 (5 bases). This CDR3 is built from 15 residues. Deletions cut 3 bases from V and 2 bases from J, with 8 bases between. Germline V gene sequence: CDR1 LNHDA, CDR2 SQIVND (reference sequence). The CDR3 sequence: CASSITGTGANVLTF. In nucleotides, the CDR3 is TGTGCCAGTAGTATTACCGGGACTGGGGCCAACGTCCTGACTTTC.

The chain links TRBV2 to TRBJ2-1, with TRBD1 matching 9 bases. CDR3 size: 15 residues. Germline V gene sequence: CDR1 SNHLY, CDR2 FYNNEI. The trim removed 3 bases at V and 9 bases at J, leaving 9 bases unmatched. Here the CDR3 DNA reads TGTGCCAGCAGTGAGGGACAGGGAGGACTGAGTGAGCAGTTCTTC. It encodes CASSEGQGGLSEQFF.

This clone has more than one count but fewer than ten. The genes are TRBV4-3 and TRBJ1-1, with 11 bases lining up with TRBD1. Germline loops: CDR1 LGHNA, CDR2 YSLEER. The ends lost 5 bases at V and 6 bases at J; junction bases unmatched: 5. This CDR3 has 14 residues. CDR3 coding DNA: TGCGCCAGCAGCTTAGGGACAGGGGGTGCTGAAGCTTTCTTT. Encoded protein: CASSLGTGGAEAFF.

This clone was counted only a few times. The chain employs TRBV29-1 and TRBJ2-1, with D possibly matching TRBD2 (7 bases). Germline V gene sequence: CDR1 SQVTM, CDR2 ANQGSEA. The CDR3 loop spans 15 amino acids. V was trimmed by 6 bases and J by 9 bases, leaving 24 bases between them. The CDR3 region has the DNA TGCAGCGTGACCAGGATTCTTAGGGGGGGAGGTGAGCAGTTCTTC. It is translated as CSVTRILRGGGEQFF.

The chain joins TRBV6-5 to TRBJ1-2, with D possibly matching TRBD1 (6 bases). This CDR3 comprises 14 residues. Deletions cut 8 bases from V and 5 bases from J, with 18 bases between. Germline CDR1 MNHEY, CDR2 SVGAGI. The CDR3: CASRRDTSGYGYTF. Written as DNA, the CDR3 is TGTGCCAGCCGAAGGGACACCTCCGGATATGGCTACACCTTC.

V is TRBV5-8 and J is TRBJ2-1, with 7 bases fitting TRBD2. J was trimmed by 8 bases and V by 4 bases; bases with no gene match: 15. Germline V gene lookup returns CDR1 SGHTS and CDR2 YDEGEE. The CDR3 is 16 residues long. The CDR3 DNA follows: TGTGCCAGCAGCCACCGTCTCGCGGGAGTGGAGGATGAGCAGTTCTTC. Protein product: CASSHRLAGVEDEQFF. Looking up the rest from reference TRBV5-8 and TRBJ2-1 gives the full variable domain: EAGVTQSPTHLIKTRGQQATLRCSPISGHTSVYWYQQALGLGLQFLLWYDEGEERNRGNFPPRFSGRQFPNYSSELNVNALELEDSALYLCASSHRLAGVEDEQFFGPGTRLTVL.

J is TRBJ2-7 and V is TRBV23-1, with TRBD1 as a possible D gene (5 bases). TRBV23-1 is designated an ORF whose function remains uncertain. The V gene lost 4 bases and the J gene lost 2 bases, with 15 bases spanning the gap. The CDR3 spans 15 residues. The CDR3 protein is CASSRIGKGTYEQYF. CDR3 nucleotide sequence: TGCGCCAGCAGTCGGATTGGTAAGGGGACCTACGAGCAGTACTTC.

The genes are TRBV19 and TRBJ1-1; D is possibly TRBD1 (5 bases). V was shortened by 1 base and J by 3 bases, with 12 bases between the two germline ends. CDR3 length: 15 residues. CDR1 is LNHDA and CDR2 is SQIVND in the germline V gene (reference sequence). This CDR3 is CASSIGGAWYTEAFF. The CDR3 coding sequence is TGTGCCAGTAGTATAGGGGGCGCGTGGTACACTGAAGCTTTCTTT.

This chain connects TRBV9 to TRBJ1-2, with D tentatively TRBD1 (5 bases). The germline CDR1 and CDR2 sequences are SGDLS and YYNGEE. The V gene lost 0 bases and the J gene lost 7 bases, with 10 bases spanning the gap. The CDR3 consists of 13 residues. The CDR3 DNA follows: TGTGCCAGCAGCGTAGGCCTCGGGGGTGGCTACACCTTC. Amino acids: CASSVGLGGGYTF.

The genes are TRBV9 and TRBJ1-5; D remains ambiguous. V lost 4 bases, J lost 7 bases, and 15 bases lay in between. CDR3 length equals 14 residues. Germline CDR1 SGDLS, CDR2 YYNGEE. The DNA for the CDR3 is TGTGCCAGCAGCCTCAAGGAGGGAGGCCAGCCCCAGCATTTT. Protein: CASSLKEGGQPQHF.

As DNA, the CDR3 is TGTGCCAGCAGCCCAGCGGGCGCGCCCACCTACGAGCAGTACTTC. Residues: CASSPAGAPTYEQYF. The gene calls are TRBV5-6 and TRBJ2-7; weak D call: TRBD2 (6 bases). The CDR3 contains 15 residues. Germline values: CDR1 SGHDT, CDR2 YYEEEE. The ends were cut back, 4 bases at V and 2 bases at J, with 16 bases in the middle.

The DNA of the CDR3 is TGTGCCAGCAGCTTAGTGGGCTCGGGGGGCAATGAGCAGTTCTTC. Translation gives CASSLVGSGGNEQFF. The J gene is TRBJ2-1, the V gene TRBV7-2; TRBD2 aligns across 7 bases. The J segment lost 6 bases and the V segment lost 1 base, leaving 6 bases of the junction unmatched. The CDR3 is 15 amino acids. Per the germline V gene, CDR1 is SGHTA and CDR2 is FQGNSA.

V is TRBV2 and J is TRBJ1-2; TRBD1 might be the D (6 bases). Trimming shortened V by 0 bases and J by 8 bases, and 25 bases separated the two germline ends. Germline values: CDR1 SNHLY, CDR2 FYNNEI. The CDR3 totals 18 residues. The chain's CDR3 is CASSEALLGGGGKKGYTF. The CDR3 coding sequence is TGTGCCAGCAGTGAAGCGCTTCTGGGGGGAGGGGGAAAGAAAGGCTACACCTTC.

The chain couples TRBV20-1 to TRBJ1-2, with D unresolved. Germline V lookup: CDR1 DFQATT, CDR2 SNEGSKA (reference sequence). This CDR3 region has 11 residues. V gave up 1 base and J gave up 11 bases, with 11 bases separating them. The CDR3 reads CSARGGLKYTF. For the CDR3, the DNA is TGCAGTGCTAGAGGTGGCCTGAAGTACACCTTC.

The chain couples TRBV7-9 to TRBJ1-4; 8 nucleotides match TRBD1. Germline V gene sequence: CDR1 SEHNR, CDR2 FQNEAQ (reference sequence). The V gene end was trimmed by 6 bases and the J gene end by 4 bases; junction bases not matched to a gene: 7. CDR3 length equals 15 residues. In nucleotides, the CDR3 is TGTGCCAGCAGATCCCGGACAGGGAATAATGAAAAACTGTTTTTT. This gives the protein CASRSRTGNNEKLFF.

This sequence joins TRBV11-3 and TRBJ1-5, with D perhaps TRBD1 (5 bases). This CDR3 is 15 amino acids long. Germline values: CDR1 SGHNT, CDR2 YENEEA. V lost 0 bases, J lost 9 bases, and 15 bases lay in between. CDR3 sequence reads: CASSLEGRERMPQHF. In nucleotides, the CDR3 is TGTGCCAGCAGCTTAGAAGGCAGGGAAAGGATGCCCCAGCATTTT.

The CDR3 DNA follows: TGTGCCAGCAGCCAAGTGGGGGCCTACTACGAGCAGTACTTC. The encoded protein is CASSQVGAYYEQYF. J is TRBJ2-7 and V is TRBV4-2, with a weak D call TRBD1 (6 bases). V was shortened by 1 base and J by 3 bases, with 10 bases between the two germline ends. From germline, CDR1 is LGHNA and CDR2 YNFKEQ. CDR3 length: 14 amino acids.

The rearrangement uses TRBV10-3 and TRBJ2-1; the match to TRBD2 covers 14 bases. Trimming took 6 bases from V and 2 from J; bases not matched to a gene: 3. The CDR3 contains 16 residues. Germline CDR1 ENHRY, CDR2 SYGVKD. The CDR3 loop is CAIRGTSGGTYNEQFF. The CDR3 DNA is TGTGCCATCAGGGGGACTAGCGGGGGAACCTACAATGAGCAGTTCTTC.

This clone was seen at least ten times. This rearrangement joins TRBV5-4 to TRBJ2-3; no definite D call. The V and J ends lost 4 bases and 4 bases respectively, with 10 bases between them. The CDR3 consists of 13 residues. CDR1 is SGHNT and CDR2 is YYREEE in the germline V gene (reference sequence). CDR3 sequence: CASSPLGADTQYF. CDR3 in DNA: TGTGCCAGCAGCCCGCTAGGCGCAGATACGCAGTATTTT.

This chain's CDR3 is CASSSGGSGANVLTF. The CDR3 DNA reads as TGTGCCAGCAGTTCCGGGGGCTCTGGGGCCAACGTCCTGACTTTC. The chain combines TRBV2 with TRBJ2-6; maybe TRBD2 (6 bases). The CDR3 covers 15 residues. V was shortened by 5 bases and J by 0 bases, with 8 bases between the two germline ends. CDR1 SNHLY and CDR2 FYNNEI come from the germline V gene.

Here the CDR3 reads CASSEREAFF. The DNA of the CDR3 is TGTGCCAGCAGTGAGCGGGAAGCTTTCTTT. This chain connects TRBV6-1 to TRBJ1-1; D remains unclear. V gave up 3 bases and J gave up 8 bases, with 4 bases separating them. This CDR3 comprises 10 residues. Germline V CDR1 and CDR2: MNHNS, SASEGT.

The J gene is TRBJ1-6, the V gene TRBV2; perhaps TRBD1 as D (5 bases). This CDR3 is 15 amino acids long. The ends were cut back, 6 bases at V and 4 bases at J, with 13 bases in the middle. CDR1 is SNHLY and CDR2 is FYNNEI in the germline V gene. The CDR3 spells CASSPTDSYNSPLHF. CDR3 in DNA: TGTGCCAGCAGCCCGACAGACAGTTATAATTCACCCCTCCACTTT. The whole variable domain, remainder taken from reference TRBV2 and TRBJ1-6, is EPEVTQTPSHQVTQMGQEVILRCVPISNHLYFYWYRQILGQKVEFLVSFYNNEISEKSEIFDDQFSVERPDGSNFTLKIRSTKLEDSAMYFCASSPTDSYNSPLHFGNGTRLTVT.

This clone is a singleton in its sample. V gene TRBV4-2 combines with J gene TRBJ2-7, with 8 bases matching TRBD1. The CDR3 extends over 15 amino acids. The V gene's germline CDR1 is LGHNA and CDR2 YNFKEQ. V trimming: 0 bases; J trimming: 6 bases; junction bases outside the gene matches: 7. The CDR3 region is CASSQDTGGIGEQYF. The CDR3 region has the DNA TGTGCCAGCAGCCAAGATACAGGGGGTATAGGCGAGCAGTACTTC.

CDR3 in amino acids: CAISERTSLDTQYF. In DNA, the CDR3 is TGTGCCATCAGTGAGAGGACTAGTCTGGATACGCAGTATTTT. V and J are TRBV10-3 and TRBJ2-3, with TRBD2 matching over 7 bases. This CDR3 is 14 amino acids long. CDR1 is ENHRY and CDR2 is SYGVKD in the germline V gene. Losses at the gene ends were 2 bases for V and 6 bases for J; bases not matched to a gene: 5.